These T cell receptor beta chains were read from a single sample in a study of T-cell memory formation after mild COVID-19. TCRdb redid the calling of the 5' RACE reads with MiXCR, one entry per CDR3 protein. This table has about 470,000 distinct CDR3 sequences, around a sixth appearing once. The sample comprised PBMCs or a T cell subset sorted from them (not recorded which). The receptors were gathered from an adult woman who had mild COVID-19 (a few samples of this study predate the infection). Cell type and time point are not known. The CDR3 runs from the conserved cysteine through the conserved F or W. A D gene is named only where the DNA matches it firmly. Clone size appears in some rows only: once, few, many, or a class for an expanded clone.

.	TRBV6-1	15	.	TRBJ2-7	TGTGCCAGCAGTGATTCCGCCGGGACACCATACGAGCAGTACTTC	CASSDSAGTPYEQYF
few	TRBV6-1	13	.	TRBJ2-4	TGTGCCAGCAGTCATAGGGCCCTAGACTTGGAGTACTTC	CASSHRALDLEYF
.	TRBV2	15	.	TRBJ2-1	TGTGCCAGCAGTGAGTTTACAGGACAATACAATGAGCAGTTCTTC	CASSEFTGQYNEQFF
few	TRBV12-3/TRBV12-4	13	.	TRBJ2-2	TGTGCCCCAAGGGACATTCACACCGGGGAGCTGTTTTTT	CAPRDIHTGELFF
once	TRBV15	13	.	TRBJ1-5	TGTGCCACCAGTGGCGGGTTCAATCAGCCCCAGCATTTT	CATSGGFNQPQHF
few	TRBV5-1	14	.	TRBJ1-1	TGCGCCAGCAGTAAATGGTCCGTGAACACTGAAGCTTTCTTT	CASSKWSVNTEAFF
many	TRBV12-3/TRBV12-4	16	.	TRBJ2-4	TGTGCCAGCAGTTACATCGGGACTTTAGCCAAAAACATTCAGTACTTC	CASSYIGTLAKNIQYF
.	TRBV27	18	.	TRBJ1-2	TGTGCCAGCAGTTTAAACCCCTGGGACCGCCGGAGGGGTGGTGGCTACACCTTC	CASSLNPWDRRRGGGYTF
many	TRBV7-9	19	.	TRBJ2-7	TGTGCCAGCAGCTCAAGAACTCGGGGGTACCCAATAAACCACTACGAGCAGTACTTC	CASSSRTRGYPINHYEQYF
many	TRBV7-9	15	.	TRBJ2-5	TGTGCCAGCAGTCCCCGGGGGGCCAACCAAGAGACCCAGTACTTC	CASSPRGANQETQYF
.	TRBV2	15	TRBD2	TRBJ2-3	TGTGCCAGCAGAATTAGCGGGTCTAGCACAGATACGCAGTATTTT	CASRISGSSTDTQYF
.	TRBV7-9	17	TRBD1	TRBJ1-1	TGTGCCAGCTTGGGGGACAGGGAATACAGGGGGAACACTGAAGCTTTCTTT	CASLGDREYRGNTEAFF
.	TRBV29-1	15	.	TRBJ1-2	TGCAGCGTTAAATCCCAAATGGCGGGGGTTACTGGCTACACCTTC	CSVKSQMAGVTGYTF
.	TRBV7-8	15	.	TRBJ2-2	TGTGCCAGCAGCCCAAAGCGCACGAACACCGGGGAGCTGTTTTTT	CASSPKRTNTGELFF
.	TRBV7-8	18	TRBD2	TRBJ2-5	TGTGCCAGCAGCATCCGACTAGCGGGAGGGCCTCGGGAGGAGACCCAGTACTTC	CASSIRLAGGPREETQYF
few	TRBV7-8	12	.	TRBJ2-1	TGTGCCAGCAGCTCTGCCGCCAGGGCCTGGTTCTTC	CASSSAARAWFF
.	TRBV5-1	13	.	TRBJ1-5	TGCGCCAGCAGGGAACAGGCCGATCAGCCCCAGCATTTT	CASREQADQPQHF
many	TRBV5-5	15	.	TRBJ2-5	TGTGCCAGCAGCGCCCCTAGGGCAGGGAAAGAGACCCAGTACTTC	CASSAPRAGKETQYF
few	TRBV7-9	13	TRBD1	TRBJ1-6	TGTGCCAGCAGGCTAACAGGGGATTCACCCCTCCACTTT	CASRLTGDSPLHF
.	TRBV5-1	15	TRBD1	TRBJ2-7	TGCGCCAGCAGCTTGGGGACAGGGGGCCTCTACGAGCAGTACTTC	CASSLGTGGLYEQYF
many	TRBV5-1	16	TRBD1	TRBJ2-5	TGCGCCAGCAGCTGGGGGGACAGGGGGAACCAAGAGACCCAGTACTTC	CASSWGDRGNQETQYF
few	TRBV5-1	13	TRBD1	TRBJ2-5	TGCGCCAGCAGCTTGACAGGGGCAGAGACCCAGTACTTC	CASSLTGAETQYF
many	TRBV12-3/TRBV12-4	13	.	TRBJ1-5	TGTGCCAGCAGTTTAGGCGTCAATCAGCCCCAGCATTTT	CASSLGVNQPQHF
few	TRBV29-1	14	TRBD1	TRBJ1-4	TGCAGCGCCCAGGGGGGTCTAGCTGAAGGAAAACTGTTTTTT	CSAQGGLAEGKLFF
many	TRBV7-2	14	TRBD1	TRBJ1-1	TGTGCCAGCAGCCCGGACAGGGGGAACACTGAAGCTTTCTTT	CASSPDRGNTEAFF
few	TRBV4-1	15	.	TRBJ1-1	TGCGCCAGCAGCCAACTGGACAGCCTGAACACTGAAGCTTTCTTT	CASSQLDSLNTEAFF